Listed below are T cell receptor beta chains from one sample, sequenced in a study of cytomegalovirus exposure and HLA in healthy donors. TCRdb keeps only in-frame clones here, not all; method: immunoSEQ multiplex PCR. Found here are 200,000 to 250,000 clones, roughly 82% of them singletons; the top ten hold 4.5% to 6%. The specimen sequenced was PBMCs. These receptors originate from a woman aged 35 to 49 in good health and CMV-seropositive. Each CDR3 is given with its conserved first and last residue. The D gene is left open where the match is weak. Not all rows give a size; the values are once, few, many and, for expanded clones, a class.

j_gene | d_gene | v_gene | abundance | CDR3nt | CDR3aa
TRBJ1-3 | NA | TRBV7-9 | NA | TGTGCCAGCGCATCAGGGCCACGGACAGGAAACACCATATATTTT | CASASGPRTGNTIYF
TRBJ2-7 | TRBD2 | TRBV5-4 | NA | TGTGCCAGCAGCGGCCGGGGAGGGCCAACCTACGAGCAGTACTTC | CASSGRGGPTYEQYF
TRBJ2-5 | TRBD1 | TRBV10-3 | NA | TGTGCCATCAGTGCTCGGGACAGAGAGACCCAGTACTTC | CAISARDRETQYF
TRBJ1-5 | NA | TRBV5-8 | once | TGTGCCAGCAGCTTGAAAGGGAGCGATCAGCCCCAGCATTTT | CASSLKGSDQPQHF
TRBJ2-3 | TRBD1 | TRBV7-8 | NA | TGTGCCAGCAGCCCATCGGGGACAGGGTTGGCAGATACGCAGTATTTT | CASSPSGTGLADTQYF
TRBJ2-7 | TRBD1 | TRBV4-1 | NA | TGCGCCAGCAGCCCGGAAACCGGGACAGGGCTATACGAGCAGTACTTC | CASSPETGTGLYEQYF
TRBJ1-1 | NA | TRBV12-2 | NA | TGTGCACAGTTGAACACTGAAGCTTTCTTT | CAQLNTEAFF
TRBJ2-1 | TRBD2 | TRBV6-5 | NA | TGTGCCAGCAGTTACTCGCTAGCGGGGGGATACAATGAGCAGTTCTTC | CASSYSLAGGYNEQFF
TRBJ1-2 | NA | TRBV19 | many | TGTGCCAGTAGTATTGCTGCGGGGGCGGGTAGCGCCTATGGCTACACCTTC | CASSIAAGAGSAYGYTF
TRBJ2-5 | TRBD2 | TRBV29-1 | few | TGCAGCACCCGACTAGCGGGATATGGGGAGACCCAGTACTTC | CSTRLAGYGETQYF
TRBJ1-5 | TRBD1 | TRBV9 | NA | TGTGCCAGCAGCGGTGGACAGGGACAGCCCCAGCATTTT | CASSGGQGQPQHF
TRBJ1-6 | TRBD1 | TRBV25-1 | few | TGTGCCAGCTCGGACAGGGAGCAATCACCCCTCCACTTT | CASSDREQSPLHF
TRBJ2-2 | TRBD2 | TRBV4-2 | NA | TGTGCCAGCAGCCGAGATTTTGGAGCGGGGACGAACACCGGGGAGCTGTTTTTT | CASSRDFGAGTNTGELFF
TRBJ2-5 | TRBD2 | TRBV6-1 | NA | TGTGCCAGCAGTGACCTAGGGAGCGGGAGAGGAAAGACCCAGTACTTC | CASSDLGSGRGKTQYF
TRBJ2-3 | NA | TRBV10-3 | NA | TGTGCCATCAGTGCTAGCGGAGGGGGGGATACGCAGTATTTT | CAISASGGGDTQYF
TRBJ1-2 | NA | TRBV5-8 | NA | TGTGCCAGCAGCTTTTCCCAGGGCGACTATGGCTACACCTTC | CASSFSQGDYGYTF
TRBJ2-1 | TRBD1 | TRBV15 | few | TGTGCCACCAGCAGAGATAAAGGGACAGACACTTACAATGAGCAGTTCTTC | CATSRDKGTDTYNEQFF
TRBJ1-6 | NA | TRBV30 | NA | TGTGCCTGGAGTGTCCAGGCCTCCAGGGTCCTCCACTTT | CAWSVQASRVLHF
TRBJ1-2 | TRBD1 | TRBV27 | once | TGTGCCAGCAGTTTATCAGGGGGCCGGATCTATGGCTACACCTTC | CASSLSGGRIYGYTF
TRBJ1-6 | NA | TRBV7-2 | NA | TGTGCCAGCGGACAGAGCAATTCACCCCTCCACTTT | CASGQSNSPLHF
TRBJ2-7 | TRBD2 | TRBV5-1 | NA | TGCGCCAGCAGCTTGGGAAGGGAGGGCCTAGACGAGCAGTACTTC | CASSLGREGLDEQYF
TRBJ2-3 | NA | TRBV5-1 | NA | TGCGCCAGCAGCTTGATTCCCGGCACAGATACGCAGTATTTT | CASSLIPGTDTQYF
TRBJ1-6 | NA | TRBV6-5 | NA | TGTGCCAGCAGTTACAACAGGGATAATTCACCCCTCCACTTT | CASSYNRDNSPLHF
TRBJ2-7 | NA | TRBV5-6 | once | TGTGCCAGCAGAATGGAGGGACGGAGCTACGAGCAGTACTTC | CASRMEGRSYEQYF
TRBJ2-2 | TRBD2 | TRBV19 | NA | TGTGCCACCACAAACTCCGGCCTAGCGGGGACCGGGGAGCTGTTTTTT | CATTNSGLAGTGELFF
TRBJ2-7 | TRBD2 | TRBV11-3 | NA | TGTGCCAGCAGCCCAGCCTCTAGCGGGATGTCCTACGAGCAGTACTTC | CASSPASSGMSYEQYF
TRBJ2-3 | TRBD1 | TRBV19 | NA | TGTGCCAGTAGTATTAGACAGGGGACAGATACGCAGTATTTT | CASSIRQGTDTQYF
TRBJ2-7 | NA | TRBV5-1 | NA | TGCGCCAGCAGCTTGGACCCAGGGCCTCCCTACGAGCAGTACTTC | CASSLDPGPPYEQYF
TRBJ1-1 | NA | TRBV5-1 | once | TGCGCCAGCAGCTTGGACAGAGTGAACACTGAAGCTTTCTTT | CASSLDRVNTEAFF
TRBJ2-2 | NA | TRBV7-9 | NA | TGTGCCAGCAGCTTAGGAGGGAGAGCGGTCGGGGAGCTGTTTTTT | CASSLGGRAVGELFF
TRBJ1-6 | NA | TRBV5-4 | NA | TGTGCCAGCAGCTTGGACAGGCAGACCCGTAATTCACCCCTCCACTTT | CASSLDRQTRNSPLHF
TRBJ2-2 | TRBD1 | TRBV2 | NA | TGTGCCAGCAGTGAGGCGGACAGGGCAGACACCGGGGAGCTGTTTTTT | CASSEADRADTGELFF
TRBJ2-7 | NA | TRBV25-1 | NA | TGTGCCAGCAGTGCCCCCGAGGAGGGTAACTACGAGCAGTACTTC | CASSAPEEGNYEQYF
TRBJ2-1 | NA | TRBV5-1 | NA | TGCGCCATACCTCAGGGAAACAATGAGCAGTTCTTC | CAIPQGNNEQFF
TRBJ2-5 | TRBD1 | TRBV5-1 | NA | TGCGCCAGCAGCCCCGGGACAGGGCCCACAGAGACCCAGTACTTC | CASSPGTGPTETQYF
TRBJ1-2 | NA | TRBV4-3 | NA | TGCGCCAGCAGCCAAGACCTCGGCAGGGAGGGAGGCTACACCTTC | CASSQDLGREGGYTF